This T cell receptor beta chain was sequenced during a study of cytomegalovirus exposure and HLA in healthy donors. Overall study results and limits: It was reported that the classifier diagnosed cytomegalovirus status with high specificity and sensitivity in both the original and validation cohorts.

Libraries were prepared by immunoSEQ multiplex PCR; TCRdb keeps only in-frame clonotypes and omits some of them. Of 200,000 or so clones in the sample, around 86% were seen once. Concerning this clone itself: Its antigen is unknown.

The CDR3 extends over 14 amino acids. Trimming took off 1 base at V and 0 bases at J, with 6 bases between the two ends. Germline values: CDR1 SEHNR, CDR2 FQNEAQ (reference sequence). This TCR derives from a woman under 30 in good health and CMV-seropositive. The material sequenced was PBMCs. The chain employs TRBV7-9 and TRBJ1-1; D unresolved. CDR3 coding DNA: TGTGCCAGCAGCTTAGTACAGATGAACACTGAAGCTTTCTTT. The encoded protein is CASSLVQMNTEAFF. Using reference TRBV7-9 and TRBJ1-1 for the parts outside the CDR3, the full variable domain is DTGVSQNPRHKITKRGQNVTFRCDPISEHNRLYWYRQTLGQGPEFLTYFQNEAQLEKSRLLSDRFSAERPKGSFSTLEIQRTEQGDSAMYLCASSLVQMNTEAFFGQGTRLTVV.